This entry features one TCR beta chain sequence. Its antigen is unknown. The sample is drawn from a study of blood T cells in healthy people across ages. The use of a sample-barcoded 5' primer and a J-beta primer mix characterized a second PCR of 7 to 11 cycles. TCRdb re-called the 5' RACE reads through MiXCR, storing one row per CDR3 protein. Among 1,500,000 or so distinct CDR3 sequences listed, around 59% were seen once. Study outcomes and limitations: For the donors, CMV status was unknown and possibly confounded expanded clonotype changes.

V lost 4 bases and J lost 0; bases outside the gene matches: 7. Germline values: CDR1 DFQATT, CDR2 SNEGSKA (reference sequence). This CDR3 is 17 amino acids long. Sequenced sample: blood. The source of this sequence is a man between 18 and 29 years old in good health. This chain uses TRBV20-1 with TRBJ2-1, with TRBD2 matching over 12 bases. The CDR3 DNA follows: TGCAGTGCTACCCCAACTAGCGGGGGGAGCTCCTACAATGAGCAGTTCTTC. Protein: CSATPTSGGSSYNEQFF.